This TCR beta chain was retrieved from a study of shared clonotypes between healthy human individuals. Study at large: Per donor, CD8 memory used one plate, CD8 naive used two, CD4 memory used three and CD4 naive used three.

The CDR3 is 14 residues long. From germline, CDR1 is LNHDA and CDR2 SQIVND (reference sequence). Trimming shortened V by 3 bases and J by 5 bases, and 10 bases separated the two germline ends. The study, taken as a whole, reports: Only blood underwent sampling, and tissue repertoires likely differ. Memory subsets had estimated richness that was generally smaller than that of naive subsets.

In this sample, this clone turned up a few times. Its antigen is undetermined. Method: immunoSEQ multiplex PCR; TCRdb's copy keeps in-frame clones and lacks some. The repertoire has about 980,000 clones, about 80% of them found once; the top ten carry about 1.5%. The receptor was derived from a man aged 18 to 30 in good health. The J gene is TRBJ2-2, the V gene TRBV19; D remains unclear. The sequenced sample consisted of memory CD4+ T cells sorted from blood. Subset defined: CD45RA-negative fraction. The CDR3 DNA sequence: TGTGCCAGTAGTATGATCCAACTTACCGGGGAGCTGTTTTTT. Protein: CASSMIQLTGELFF.